This T cell receptor beta chain was recovered during a study of T cell repertoires in cytomegalovirus infection. This clonotype was detected ten times or more. CDR3 length: 14 residues. Trimming took 1 base from V and 0 from J, leaving 6 bases between them. Germline assignment: CDR1 SGHTA and CDR2 FQGNSA. TCRdb passed the reads through MiXCR, listing each CDR3 protein once. Here the sample spans 300,000 or so distinct CDR3 sequences, roughly 24% being singletons. The rearrangement uses TRBV7-2 and TRBJ1-1; D is unresolved. The sequencing input was PBMCs. The clonotype was recovered from a human donor in good health (CMV status not recorded). Some clones in this sample may be carry-over from other donors' samples. CDR3 DNA sequence: TGTGCCAGCAGCTTAGGGTTGTTGAACACTGAAGCTTTCTTT. Residues: CASSLGLLNTEAFF.